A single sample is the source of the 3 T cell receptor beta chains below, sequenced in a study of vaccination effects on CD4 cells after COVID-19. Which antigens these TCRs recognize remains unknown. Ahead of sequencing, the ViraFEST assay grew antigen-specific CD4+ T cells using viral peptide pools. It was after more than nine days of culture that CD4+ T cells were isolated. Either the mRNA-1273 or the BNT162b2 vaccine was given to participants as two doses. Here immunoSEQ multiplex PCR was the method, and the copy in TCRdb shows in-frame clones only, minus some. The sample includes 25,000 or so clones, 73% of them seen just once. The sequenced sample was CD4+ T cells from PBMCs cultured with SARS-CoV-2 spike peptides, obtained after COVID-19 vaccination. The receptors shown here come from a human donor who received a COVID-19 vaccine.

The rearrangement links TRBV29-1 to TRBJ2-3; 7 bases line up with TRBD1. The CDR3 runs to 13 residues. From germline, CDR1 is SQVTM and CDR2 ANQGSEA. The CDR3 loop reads CRAKQGFTDTQYF. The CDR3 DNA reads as TGCAGAGCCAAACAGGGGTTCACAGATACGCAGTATTTT.

CDR3 in DNA: TGTGCCAGCAGTGAACTGGGGGGACTAGCATCCAATGAGCAGTTCTTC. Translation gives CASSELGGLASNEQFF. The V call is TRBV6-1, the J call TRBJ2-1; TRBD2 matches at 9 bases. The CDR3 length is 16 residues. Germline assignment: CDR1 MNHNS and CDR2 SASEGT. The V segment lost 2 bases and the J segment 6 bases; nucleotides outside the gene matches: 8.

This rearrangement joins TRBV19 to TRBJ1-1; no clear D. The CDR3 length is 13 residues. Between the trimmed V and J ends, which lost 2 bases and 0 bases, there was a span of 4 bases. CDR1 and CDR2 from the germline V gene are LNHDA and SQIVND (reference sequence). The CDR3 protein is CASSIYMNTEAFF. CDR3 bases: TGTGCCAGTAGTATATACATGAACACTGAAGCTTTCTTT.